Listed here are 6 T cell receptor beta chains from one sample, sequenced in a study of T cell responses to AZD1222 COVID-19 vaccine. Clones were read by immunoSEQ multiplex PCR, and TCRdb kept only the in-frame ones, dropping some. This table has more than 110,000 clones, 80% to 95% appearing once. The starting material was peripheral blood, obtained 28 days after the second AZD1222 dose. Receptor source: an adult who received the AZD1222 COVID-19 vaccine.

About this clone: Other DNA variants within this sample encode the same CDR3. The V call is TRBV28, the J call TRBJ2-7, with D tentatively TRBD1 (5 bases). The germline V gene encodes CDR1 MDHEN and CDR2 SYDVKM. V was cut by 5 bases and J by 4 bases, with 12 bases left in between. This CDR3 has 13 amino acids. CDR3 sequence: CASSLPTAYEQYF. DNA for the CDR3: TGTGCCAGCAGTCTTCCGACAGCGTACGAGCAGTACTTC. Supplemented by reference TRBV28 and TRBJ2-7, the full variable domain reads DVKVTQSSRYLVKRTGEKVFLECVQDMDHENMFWYRQDPGLGLRLIYFSYDVKMKEKGDIPEGYSVSREKKERFSLILESASTNQTSMYLCASSLPTAYEQYFGPGTRLTVT.

This rearrangement joins TRBV5-6 to TRBJ1-1; tentative D call: TRBD1 (6 bases). The CDR3 runs 14 residues. The germline V and J ends were trimmed by 5 bases and 3 bases, with 14 bases remaining between them. Germline CDR1 SGHDT, CDR2 YYEEEE. The CDR3 sequence is CASRYLTGYTEAFF. Written as DNA, the CDR3 is TGTGCCAGCAGATATTTAACAGGGTACACTGAAGCTTTCTTT.

The rearrangement uses TRBV9 and TRBJ1-6, with D possibly TRBD1 on 5 matching bases. V lost 4 bases to trimming and J lost 7 bases, with 18 bases between them. Germline V gene sequence: CDR1 SGDLS, CDR2 YYNGEE. CDR3 length equals 16 residues. The DNA of the CDR3 is TGTGCCAGCAGCTCTTCAGGACAACCTCGGAATTCACCCCTCCACTTT. Protein product: CASSSSGQPRNSPLHF.

The chain has TRBV12-3 or TRBV12-4 and TRBJ1-1; no reliable D call. Trimming removed 3 bases at V and 6 bases at J, with 11 bases between. The CDR3 has 13 amino acids. The CDR3 is CASSFGGTPEAFF. The CDR3 coding sequence is TGTGCCAGCAGTTTCGGAGGTACTCCTGAAGCTTTCTTT.

V usage is TRBV20-1 and J usage is TRBJ2-1; unclear D gene. Germline V lookup: CDR1 DFQATT, CDR2 SNEGSKA (reference sequence). This CDR3 contains 16 residues. Deletions cut 3 bases from V and 7 bases from J, with 22 bases between. CDR3 in amino acids: CSASPRPGPTGNEQFF. The CDR3 nucleotides are TGCAGTGCTAGTCCAAGGCCCGGGCCCACTGGGAATGAGCAGTTCTTC.

Remarks on this clone: The junction departs from germline at one end; a sequencing error may be responsible. This sequence joins TRBV28 and TRBJ1-5; no reliable D call. The CDR3 extends over 13 amino acids. The V gene's germline CDR1 is MDHEN and CDR2 SYDVKM. Here the CDR3 reads CASSLVVVQAQHF. DNA of the CDR3: TGTGCCAGCAGTTTAGTCGTTGTTCAGGCCCAGCATTTT. The whole variable domain, remainder taken from reference TRBV28 and TRBJ1-5, is DVKVTQSSRYLVKRTGEKVFLECVQDMDHENMFWYRQDPGLGLRLIYFSYDVKMKEKGDIPEGYSVSREKKERFSLILESASTNQTSMYLCASSLVVVQAQHFGDGTRLSIL.